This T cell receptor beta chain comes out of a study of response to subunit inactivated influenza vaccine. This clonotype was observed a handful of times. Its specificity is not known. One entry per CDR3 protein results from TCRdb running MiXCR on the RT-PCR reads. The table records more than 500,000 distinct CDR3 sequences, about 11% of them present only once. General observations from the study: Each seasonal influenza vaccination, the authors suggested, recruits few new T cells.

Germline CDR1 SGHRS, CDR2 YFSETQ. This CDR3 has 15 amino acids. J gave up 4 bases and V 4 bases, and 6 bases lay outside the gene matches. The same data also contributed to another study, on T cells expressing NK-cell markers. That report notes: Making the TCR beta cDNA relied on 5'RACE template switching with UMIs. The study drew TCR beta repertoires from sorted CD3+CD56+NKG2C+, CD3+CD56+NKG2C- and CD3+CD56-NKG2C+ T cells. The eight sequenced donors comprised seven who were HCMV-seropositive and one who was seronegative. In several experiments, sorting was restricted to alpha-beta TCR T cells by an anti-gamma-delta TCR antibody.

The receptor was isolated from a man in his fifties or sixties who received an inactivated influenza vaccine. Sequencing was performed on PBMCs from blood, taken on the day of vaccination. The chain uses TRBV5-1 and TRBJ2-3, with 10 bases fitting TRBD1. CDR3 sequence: CASSADRGISDTQYF. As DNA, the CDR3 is TGCGCCAGCAGCGCGGACAGGGGGATCTCAGATACGCAGTATTTT.